This TCR beta chain was captured in a study of T cells in tumors after PD-1 blockade. This clone is labeled as medium-sized. Unmatched junction bases numbered 5, after V lost 5 bases and J lost 4 bases. This CDR3 region has 14 residues. Germline V gene sequence: CDR1 LNHDA, CDR2 SQIVND (reference sequence). Repertoires were generated with immunoSEQ multiplex PCR, while TCRdb's copy carries only in-frame clones and drops some. The sample records more than 8,000 clones, about 68% being singletons. This TCR derives from a human donor with basal cell carcinoma. The J gene is TRBJ1-3, the V gene TRBV19; 7 bases match TRBD1. The sample here was tumor tissue, taken after anti-PD-1 treatment. CDR3 nucleotides: TGTGCCAGTAGTCTTACAGGGGCGGGAAACACCATATATTTT. Protein sequence: CASSLTGAGNTIYF.